The rows below give T cell receptor beta chains drawn from one sample of a study of control samples from healthy donors and cancer patients. Libraries were prepared by immunoSEQ multiplex PCR; TCRdb keeps only in-frame clonotypes and omits some of them. The sample records hundreds of thousands of clones, 90% being singletons. Sequenced material: PBMCs. All receptors come from a man aged 35 to 55 with head and neck cancer. Each CDR3 is given with its conserved first and last residue. Expanded clones are given a class, and other clones once, few, many or no size at all.

>TRBJ1-2|NA|TRBV7-2
CASSLPGRGNYGYTF
>TRBJ2-1|NA|TRBV2
CASRVRLAGPNEQFF
>TRBJ2-2|NA|TRBV6-6
CASSWDAPDTGELFF
>TRBJ1-2|NA|TRBV28
CASAGLIYGYTF
>TRBJ1-5|NA|TRBV15
CATSRDLNQPQHF
>TRBJ2-1|NA|TRBV7-3
CASGTPANTPHRNEQFF
>TRBJ2-5|NA|TRBV19
CASSIGQAAGVETQYF
>TRBJ1-5|NA|TRBV5-8
CASSLADTSNQPQHF
>TRBJ1-1|NA|TRBV4-1
CASSQEVMNTEAFF
>TRBJ1-1|NA|TRBV20-1
CSAWVRPGAFF
>TRBJ2-7|NA|TRBV6-5
CASRPPGPYEQYF
>TRBJ1-5|NA|TRBV7-2
CASSSNRNQPQHF
>TRBJ1-5|NA|TRBV6-6
CASRGEGQPQHF
>TRBJ1-1|few|TRBV18
CASSPRTGGMNTEAFF
>TRBJ2-7|once|TRBV27
CASSPGTAFYEQYF
>TRBJ2-3|once|TRBV12-3/TRBV12-4
CASNLSTDTQYF
>TRBJ1-1|NA|TRBV2
CASKGDRESTEAFF
>TRBJ2-2|NA|TRBV5-1
CASTQTGGNTGELFF
>TRBJ2-5|NA|TRBV7-2
CASSLDGGLAETQYF
>TRBJ2-7|NA|TRBV6-5
CASSYQGAAYEQYF
>TRBJ2-3|NA|TRBV6-4
CASSEGSGAPDTQYF
>TRBJ2-7|NA|TRBV27
CASSLDYSGGPRSGEQYF
>TRBJ1-4|NA|TRBV5-4
CASSLGQGRGTNEKLFF
>TRBJ1-3|NA|TRBV19
CASSIRPLGNTIYF
>TRBJ1-2|NA|TRBV28
CASSLTNLRGQGKLGYTF
>TRBJ2-5|NA|TRBV27
CASSFGQGEQETQYF
>TRBJ2-5|NA|TRBV28
CASNLGIRETQYF
>TRBJ1-5|NA|TRBV19
CASRLVANSNQPQHF
>TRBJ2-7|NA|TRBV29-1
CSVGLPASYEQYF
>TRBJ1-5|NA|TRBV15
CATGSSGFNQPQHF
>TRBJ1-1|NA|TRBV12-3/TRBV12-4
CASSLRVSEAFF
>TRBJ2-7|NA|TRBV30
CAFGAGGPEQYF
>TRBJ2-2|NA|TRBV7-7
CASSLAPGPGGNTGELFF
>TRBJ2-7|NA|TRBV12-1
CASSFKSREFSYEQYF
>TRBJ1-2|NA|TRBV5-1
CASSYDGASYGYTF
>TRBJ1-3|NA|TRBV15
CATSRDPRGLGNTIYF
>TRBJ2-7|NA|TRBV28
CASSFRVRFYEQYF
>TRBJ1-2|NA|TRBV4-1
CASSHPRDYGYTF
>TRBJ1-3|NA|TRBV7-7
CASSQGPSASSGNTIYF
>TRBJ2-3|NA|TRBV27
CASSLGIGRGTDTQYF
>TRBJ1-1|NA|TRBV9
CASSPGQGEVYTEAFF
>TRBJ1-5|once|TRBV18
CASSPTRGRDQPQHF
>TRBJ2-7|NA|TRBV10-1
CASSDPGTLWEQYF
>TRBJ2-1|NA|TRBV12-3/TRBV12-4
CASSKDRANEQFF
>TRBJ2-2|NA|TRBV6-5
CASSLGGQDWGELFF
>TRBJ1-1|NA|TRBV6-5
CASSIGLGGTPEAFF
>TRBJ1-6|NA|TRBV6-5
CASSYQGARGDSPLHF
>TRBJ2-1|NA|TRBV4-2
CASSQVRGSSYNEQFF
>TRBJ1-4|NA|TRBV11-2
CASSLSLGRGNEKLFF
>TRBJ1-1|NA|TRBV25-1
CASSVWEREEAFF
>TRBJ2-7|few|TRBV19
CASTPSGRGAYEQYF
>TRBJ2-3|few|TRBV7-2
CASSPSPRDTQYF
>TRBJ2-3|NA|TRBV29-1
CSVERQSGTDTQYF
>TRBJ2-3|NA|TRBV18
CASSPASGGPAFRQYF